The source of this T cell receptor beta chain is a study of blood T cell repertoires in COVID-19. Study-level information: The study drew acute and convalescent COVID-19 samples from the United States, Italy and Spain.

Residents of about two dozen US areas, aged 18 to 89 years, made up the participants. V gave up 2 bases and J gave up 12 bases; unmatched junction bases: 7. The CDR3 length is 12 residues. Germline V lookup: CDR1 SGHDT, CDR2 YYEEEE. Authors' data handling: Nucleated cell number was recorded as an estimate derived from reference gene primer amplification. Generated by immunoSEQ multiplex PCR, the TCRdb table keeps only in-frame clones and is missing some. D and trimming were read from the DNA, whereas the V and J calls and clone size are those reported in that table. The data hold 280,000 or so clones, with 85% observed a single time.

The V call is TRBV5-6, the J call TRBJ1-2, with 7 bases matching TRBD1. Sequencing was carried out using PBMCs or T cells enriched from blood (not recorded which). The sequence was collected from a woman aged 45 to 65 who had recovered from COVID-19. The CDR3 loop is CASSFGDRRNTF. CDR3 nucleotide sequence: TGTGCCAGCAGCTTTGGGGACAGAAGAAACACCTTC. The whole variable domain, remainder taken from reference TRBV5-6 and TRBJ1-2, is DAGVTQSPTHLIKTRGQQVTLRCSPKSGHDTVSWYQQALGQGPQFIFQYYEEEERQRGNFPDRFSGHQFPNYSSELNVNALLLGDSALYLCASSFGDRRNTFGSGTRLTVV.